A selection of T cell receptor beta chains follows, all from one sample in a study of T cells after somatic rescue of genetic block. Only in-frame clones appear in the TCRdb table, and some are missing; sequencing was by immunoSEQ multiplex PCR. The data show around 12,000 clones, around 74% seen once. Sequenced material: peripheral blood mononuclear cells (PBMCs). Every receptor here comes from a boy between 5 and 17 years old. The CDR3 runs from the conserved cysteine through the conserved F or W. The D gene is left open where the match is weak. The listing skips clone size in some rows; elsewhere it reads once, few, many or a size class.

d_call,v_call,clone_size,j_call,cdr3_aa,cdr3_nt
NA,TRBV21-1,NA,TRBJ2-3,CASSKEGRLAGGTDTQYF,TGTGCCAGCAGCAAAGAGGGCCGACTAGCGGGGGGCACAGATACGCAGTATTTT
TRBD2,TRBV7-3,NA,TRBJ2-7,CASSFGPTSAYEQYF,TGTGCCAGCAGCTTCGGCCCGACTAGCGCCTACGAGCAGTACTTC
TRBD1,TRBV2,few,TRBJ1-1,CASSEIGQVGGTEAFF,TGTGCCAGCAGTGAAATCGGACAGGTGGGGGGCACTGAAGCTTTCTTT
NA,TRBV6-5,NA,TRBJ1-6,CASSKWTPNNSPLHF,TGTGCCAGCAGTAAATGGACACCTAATAATTCACCCCTCCACTTT
NA,TRBV30,few,TRBJ2-6,CAWSVLVSGANVLTF,TGTGCCTGGAGTGTACTGGTCTCTGGGGCCAACGTCCTGACTTTC
NA,TRBV13,few,TRBJ2-5,CASSFQGEAETQYF,TGTGCCAGCAGCTTTCAGGGGGAGGCAGAGACCCAGTACTTC
NA,TRBV19,NA,TRBJ2-7,CASSRSLAGTGSSYEQYF,TGTGCCAGTAGCCGCAGCCTCGCCGGGACGGGCAGCTCCTACGAGCAGTACTTC
TRBD1,TRBV6-1,NA,TRBJ1-2,CASNGQGDYGYTF,TGTGCCAGCAACGGACAGGGGGACTATGGCTACACCTTC
NA,TRBV11-3,NA,TRBJ2-7,CASRTIHEQYF,TGTGCCAGCCGAACGATCCACGAGCAGTACTTC
NA,TRBV6-9,NA,TRBJ2-7,CASSRDGSSYEQYF,TGTGCCAGCAGTCGGGACGGAAGCTCCTACGAGCAGTACTTC
NA,TRBV19,NA,TRBJ1-1,CASSTANTEAFF,TGTGCCAGTAGCACAGCAAACACTGAAGCTTTCTTT
NA,TRBV2,NA,TRBJ1-5,CASSDGANQPQHF,TGTGCCAGCAGTGATGGAGCAAATCAGCCCCAGCATTTT
TRBD1,TRBV2,NA,TRBJ1-5,CASTEEGQSNQPQHF,TGTGCCAGCACCGAGGAGGGACAGTCAAATCAGCCCCAGCATTTT
NA,TRBV21-1,once,TRBJ1-1,CASSTIRTEAFF,TGTGCCAGCAGCACAATTCGCACTGAAGCTTTCTTT
NA,TRBV7-6,NA,TRBJ2-2,CASSERRNDYFISTGELFF,TGTGCCAGCAGCGAACGTCGCAACGATTATTTCATTTCCACCGGGGAGCTGTTTTTT
NA,TRBV7-9,NA,TRBJ1-5,CASSLSGGRGNQPQHF,TGTGCCAGCAGCTTAAGTGGCGGTCGGGGCAATCAGCCCCAGCATTTT
NA,TRBV5-1,NA,TRBJ2-1,CASSLALGYNEQFF,TGCGCCAGCAGCTTGGCGCTGGGTTACAATGAGCAGTTCTTC
NA,TRBV5-5,NA,TRBJ2-2,CASSLVGHTGELFF,TGTGCCAGCAGCTTGGTCGGCCACACCGGGGAGCTGTTTTTT
NA,TRBV23-1,NA,TRBJ2-7,CASSPPGPSRSYEQYF,TGCGCCAGCAGTCCTCCCGGACCCTCTCGTTCCTACGAGCAGTACTTC
TRBD1,TRBV7-9,NA,TRBJ2-3,CASSRRDRYTDTQYF,TGTGCCAGCAGCCGCCGGGACAGGTACACAGATACGCAGTATTTT
NA,TRBV6-5,medium-sized,TRBJ1-1,CASSTSTGGNTEAFF,TGTGCCAGCAGTACCTCAACGGGAGGGAACACTGAAGCTTTCTTT
NA,TRBV7-3,NA,TRBJ2-2,CASSPSDFPAGELFF,TGTGCCAGCAGCCCCTCAGATTTTCCCGCCGGGGAGCTGTTTTTT
NA,TRBV28,NA,TRBJ1-4,CASSFPTGSPFANEKLFF,TGTGCCAGCAGTTTCCCGACAGGCTCCCCCTTCGCTAATGAAAAACTGTTTTTT
NA,TRBV11-3,NA,TRBJ2-3,CASSLGLGVRTDTQYF,TGTGCCAGCAGCTTAGGACTCGGGGTTCGCACAGATACGCAGTATTTT
NA,TRBV19,few,TRBJ1-2,CASSTDLSGYTF,TGTGCCAGTAGTACGGACTTAAGCGGCTACACCTTC
TRBD1,TRBV5-1,NA,TRBJ1-1,CASSLALTGNTEAFF,TGCGCCAGCAGCTTGGCTTTGACAGGGAATACTGAAGCTTTCTTT
NA,TRBV19,NA,TRBJ2-7,CASSGGAGPYEQYF,TGTGCCAGTAGTGGGGGGGCCGGACCCTACGAGCAGTACTTC
NA,TRBV18,NA,TRBJ2-1,CASSPLLAGRSGSSYNEQFF,TGTGCCAGCTCACCGCTTTTGGCGGGTCGGAGCGGAAGCTCCTACAATGAGCAGTTCTTC
NA,TRBV2,NA,TRBJ2-5,CASNPGTLPETQYF,TGTGCCAGCAACCCCGGGACTCTTCCAGAGACCCAGTACTTC
NA,TRBV6-1,NA,TRBJ2-7,CASSDRNRVYEQYF,TGTGCCAGCAGTGATCGAAACAGGGTTTACGAGCAGTACTTC
TRBD2,TRBV7-2,NA,TRBJ2-4,CASSLAGSGSGNIQYF,TGTGCCAGCAGCTTAGCGGGTAGCGGGAGTGGAAACATTCAGTACTTC
TRBD1,TRBV23-1,NA,TRBJ1-3,CASSQLTGKGPGNTIYF,TGCGCCAGCAGTCAATTGACAGGGAAGGGACCTGGAAACACCATATATTTT
TRBD1,TRBV5-6,NA,TRBJ1-4,CASSPTGGFEKLFF,TGTGCCAGCAGCCCGACAGGGGGCTTTGAAAAACTGTTTTTT
NA,TRBV11-2,few,TRBJ1-1,CASSLKLLNTEAFF,TGTGCCAGCAGCTTGAAATTGCTGAACACTGAAGCTTTCTTT
TRBD1,TRBV6-1,NA,TRBJ1-2,CASSEGTGPYGYTF,TGTGCCAGCAGTGAAGGGACAGGTCCCTATGGCTACACCTTC
NA,TRBV5-1,NA,TRBJ2-5,CASSLLETQYF,TGCGCCAGCAGCTTGTTAGAGACCCAGTACTTC
NA,TRBV4-1,NA,TRBJ1-3,CASSQGKSGNTIYF,TGCGCCAGCAGCCAAGGTAAAAGTGGAAACACCATATATTTT
TRBD2,TRBV28,few,TRBJ2-5,CASSLWRTSGEKKTQYF,TGTGCCAGCAGTTTATGGAGGACTAGCGGGGAGAAGAAGACCCAGTACTTC
TRBD2,TRBV5-1,NA,TRBJ2-5,CASSLNSGRALRETQYF,TGCGCCAGCAGCTTGAATAGCGGGAGAGCTCTTCGGGAGACCCAGTACTTC
TRBD2,TRBV5-4,NA,TRBJ2-5,CASSSASGMRQTQYF,TGTGCCAGCAGCTCCGCTAGCGGCATGCGTCAGACCCAGTACTTC
NA,TRBV28,once,TRBJ1-5,CASSLGQPQHF,TGTGCCAGCAGTTTGGGTCAGCCCCAGCATTTT
TRBD2,TRBV27,medium-sized,TRBJ2-1,CASSLYGLAGGSPYNEQFF,TGTGCCAGCAGTTTATACGGGCTAGCGGGGGGGAGCCCCTACAATGAGCAGTTCTTC
NA,TRBV7-9,NA,TRBJ1-5,CASSLDGPWGPQHF,TGTGCCAGCAGCTTAGATGGGCCGTGGGGGCCCCAGCATTTT
TRBD1,TRBV7-9,NA,TRBJ1-1,CASSPGQGVNTEAFF,TGTGCCAGCAGCCCCGGACAGGGGGTGAACACTGAAGCTTTCTTT
NA,TRBV7-9,NA,TRBJ2-3,CASSSMGPWTDTQYF,TGTGCCAGCAGCTCCATGGGGCCTTGGACAGATACGCAGTATTTT
NA,TRBV18,NA,TRBJ2-1,CASSPYREEQFF,TGTGCCAGCTCACCCTACAGGGAGGAGCAGTTCTTC
TRBD2,TRBV2,NA,TRBJ2-7,CASSDRPGTSGPTGYF,TGTGCCAGCAGTGATAGGCCTGGGACTAGCGGCCCTACGGGATACTTC
NA,TRBV11-2,few,TRBJ2-1,CASRLAQGSYNEQFF,TGTGCCAGCAGGTTAGCCCAGGGCTCCTACAATGAGCAGTTCTTC
NA,TRBV9,NA,TRBJ2-3,CASSADPFTDTQYF,TGTGCCAGCAGCGCAGACCCTTTCACAGATACGCAGTATTTT
NA,TRBV12-5,NA,TRBJ2-3,CASGPGGGFTDTQYF,TGTGCTAGTGGTCCTGGTGGGGGATTCACAGATACGCAGTATTTT
NA,TRBV6-5,NA,TRBJ1-5,CASSYGISNQPQHF,TGTGCCAGCAGTTATGGGATAAGCAATCAGCCCCAGCATTTT
NA,TRBV6-5,NA,TRBJ1-2,CASSPGTHYGYTF,TGTGCCAGCAGCCCCGGGACACACTATGGCTACACCTTC
TRBD2,TRBV14,NA,TRBJ2-5,CASSQLRLAGRETQYF,TGTGCCAGCAGCCAATTAAGACTAGCCGGGCGAGAGACCCAGTACTTC
NA,TRBV21-1,NA,TRBJ2-7,CASSKVKRVWEQYF,TGTGCCAGCAGCAAAGTTAAACGGGTATGGGAGCAGTACTTC
TRBD2,TRBV27,NA,TRBJ2-1,CASRILAGYYNEQFF,TGTGCCAGCAGGATCCTAGCGGGGTATTACAATGAGCAGTTCTTC
TRBD1,TRBV6-1,NA,TRBJ2-3,CASSEQGGTDTQYF,TGTGCCAGCAGTGAGCAGGGGGGCACAGATACGCAGTATTTT
TRBD1,TRBV5-6,NA,TRBJ2-6,CASSLADRQTGANVLTF,TGTGCCAGCAGCTTGGCGGACAGGCAGACTGGGGCCAACGTCCTGACTTTC
TRBD1,TRBV2,NA,TRBJ2-7,CASSKQTGNYEQYF,TGTGCCAGCTCCAAACAGACAGGGAACTACGAGCAGTACTTC
TRBD1,TRBV27,NA,TRBJ1-1,CASSSNRGEHMNTEAFF,TGTGCCAGCAGTTCAAACAGGGGGGAGCATATGAACACTGAAGCTTTCTTT